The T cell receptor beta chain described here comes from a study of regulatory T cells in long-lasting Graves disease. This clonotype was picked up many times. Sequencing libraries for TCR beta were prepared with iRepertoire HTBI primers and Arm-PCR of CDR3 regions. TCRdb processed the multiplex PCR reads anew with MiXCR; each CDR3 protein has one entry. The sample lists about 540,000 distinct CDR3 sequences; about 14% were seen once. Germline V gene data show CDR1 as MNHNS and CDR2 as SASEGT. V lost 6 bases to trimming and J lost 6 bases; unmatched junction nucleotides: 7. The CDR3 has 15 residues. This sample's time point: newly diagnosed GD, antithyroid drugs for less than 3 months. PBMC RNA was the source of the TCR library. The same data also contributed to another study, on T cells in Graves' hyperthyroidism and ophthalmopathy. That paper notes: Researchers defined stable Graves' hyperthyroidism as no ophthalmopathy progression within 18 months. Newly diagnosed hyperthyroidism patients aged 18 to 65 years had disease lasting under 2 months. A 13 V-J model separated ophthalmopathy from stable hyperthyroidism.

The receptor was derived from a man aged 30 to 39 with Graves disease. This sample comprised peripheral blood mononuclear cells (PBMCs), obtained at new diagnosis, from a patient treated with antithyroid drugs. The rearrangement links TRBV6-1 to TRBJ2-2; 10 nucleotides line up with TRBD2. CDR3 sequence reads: CASRLGTSVAGELFF. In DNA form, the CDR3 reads TGTGCCAGCAGGCTCGGGACTAGCGTCGCCGGGGAGCTGTTTTTT.